The rows below give T cell receptor beta chains drawn from one sample of a study of cytomegalovirus exposure and HLA in healthy donors. The protocol was immunoSEQ multiplex PCR, while the TCRdb copy is restricted to in-frame clones and leaves out a portion. This sample has under 150,000 clones, with more than 70% found just once. The sequencing sample was made of PBMCs. These receptors all stem from a woman between 50 and 59 years old in good health and CMV-seropositive. CDR3s include the opening cysteine and the closing phenylalanine or tryptophan. Each record gives: J gene, V gene, D gene, CDR3 length, clone size, CDR3 protein, CDR3 DNA. A D gene is named only where the DNA matches it firmly. Not every row has a clone size; where given, it reads once, few, many or a size class.

j_gene: TRBJ2-2; v_gene: TRBV27; d_gene: TRBD1; len: 14; abundance: -; CDR3aa: CASRGQTNTGELFF; CDR3nt: TGTGCCAGCAGGGGACAGACAAACACCGGGGAGCTGTTTTTT
j_gene: TRBJ1-1; v_gene: TRBV6-1; d_gene: -; len: 13; abundance: few; CDR3aa: CASSDGMNTEAFF; CDR3nt: TGTGCCAGCAGTGACGGGATGAACACTGAAGCTTTCTTT
j_gene: TRBJ1-6; v_gene: TRBV30; d_gene: -; len: 13; abundance: few; CDR3aa: CAWSPRMDSPLHF; CDR3nt: TGTGCCTGGAGTCCGAGGATGGATTCACCCCTCCACTTT
j_gene: TRBJ1-1; v_gene: TRBV30; d_gene: -; len: 12; abundance: -; CDR3aa: CAWSVGGGEAFF; CDR3nt: TGTGCCTGGAGTGTGGGGGGGGGAGAAGCTTTCTTT
j_gene: TRBJ1-1; v_gene: TRBV7-9; d_gene: -; len: 14; abundance: -; CDR3aa: CASSLETGNTEAFF; CDR3nt: TGTGCCAGCAGCTTGGAGACAGGGAACACTGAAGCTTTCTTT
j_gene: TRBJ1-2; v_gene: TRBV5-1; d_gene: -; len: 14; abundance: few; CDR3aa: CASSLAGGESGYTF; CDR3nt: TGCGCCAGCAGCTTGGCCGGGGGTGAGAGCGGCTACACCTTC
j_gene: TRBJ2-3; v_gene: TRBV6-1; d_gene: TRBD2; len: 18; abundance: few; CDR3aa: CASSGTSDPLSAVDTQYF; CDR3nt: TGTGCCAGCAGTGGGACTAGTGACCCCTTGAGCGCGGTGGATACGCAGTATTTT
j_gene: TRBJ2-2; v_gene: TRBV7-2; d_gene: -; len: 15; abundance: -; CDR3aa: CASSSRGLRTGELFF; CDR3nt: TGTGCCAGCAGCTCCCGCGGGTTACGCACCGGGGAGCTGTTTTTT
j_gene: TRBJ1-1; v_gene: TRBV20-1; d_gene: -; len: 10; abundance: once; CDR3aa: CSAPVLSAFF; CDR3nt: TGCAGTGCTCCGGTCCTATCGGCTTTCTTT
j_gene: TRBJ1-3; v_gene: TRBV6-1; d_gene: TRBD1; len: 13; abundance: -; CDR3aa: CASRSTGSNTIYF; CDR3nt: TGTGCCAGCAGGTCGACAGGGTCAAACACCATATATTTT
j_gene: TRBJ1-3; v_gene: TRBV7-2; d_gene: -; len: 12; abundance: -; CDR3aa: CASSPTGNTIYF; CDR3nt: TGTGCCAGCAGCCCTACCGGAAACACCATATATTTT
j_gene: TRBJ1-1; v_gene: TRBV4-3; d_gene: TRBD1; len: 14; abundance: -; CDR3aa: CASSQIDRGTEAFF; CDR3nt: TGCGCCAGCAGCCAGATCGACAGGGGCACTGAAGCTTTCTTT
j_gene: TRBJ1-1; v_gene: TRBV5-1; d_gene: -; len: 14; abundance: -; CDR3aa: CASSLGTGLTEAFF; CDR3nt: TGCGCCAGCAGCTTGGGAACAGGGCTCACTGAAGCTTTCTTT
j_gene: TRBJ2-7; v_gene: TRBV7-2; d_gene: TRBD2; len: 15; abundance: few; CDR3aa: CASSPPGLANYEQYF; CDR3nt: TGTGCCAGCAGCCCCCCCGGACTAGCGAACTACGAGCAGTACTTC
j_gene: TRBJ2-5; v_gene: TRBV5-1; d_gene: TRBD2; len: 14; abundance: -; CDR3aa: CASTSGSGGETQYF; CDR3nt: TGCGCCAGCACCAGCGGGAGCGGGGGAGAGACCCAGTACTTC
j_gene: TRBJ1-2; v_gene: TRBV21-1; d_gene: -; len: 16; abundance: once; CDR3aa: CASSNGPQDPNYGYTF; CDR3nt: TGTGCCAGCAGCAATGGTCCACAGGATCCCAACTATGGCTACACCTTC